This TCR beta chain was identified in a study of Graves' ophthalmopathy and Graves' hyperthyroidism. TCR beta CDR3 regions were amplified from RNA transcripts. The authors performed first-round RT-PCR with HTBI primers and then a second-round multiplex PCR. TCRdb used MiXCR to reprocess the multiplex PCR reads, holding one entry per CDR3 protein. The sample contains over 150,000 distinct CDR3 sequences, 37% of which appear only once. None of the included patients had other autoimmune diseases, uncontrolled infections, pregnancy or lactation, as these led to exclusion. The receptor comes from a woman in her thirties or forties with Graves' ophthalmopathy. The specimen was peripheral blood.

CDR3 nucleotide sequence: TGTGCCAGCAGCAACTCTACGACCCGGGACAGGAGAAGATACGAGCAGTACTTC. It yields the protein CASSNSTTRDRRRYEQYF. The chain is built from TRBV6-2 or TRBV6-3 and TRBJ2-7; TRBD1 matches at 8 bases. The V and J ends lost 6 bases and 4 bases, in that order; junction bases with no gene match: 20. This CDR3 is built from 18 residues. Germline V gene lookup returns CDR1 MNHEY and CDR2 SVGEGT.